This TCR beta chain was retrieved from a study of cytomegalovirus exposure and HLA in healthy donors. Both 60 Vbeta primers and 13 Jbeta primers went into the PCR. TCRdb keeps only in-frame clones here, not all; method: immunoSEQ multiplex PCR. The table shows more than 130,000 clones, with roughly four fifths occurring only once. This clone has more than one count but fewer than ten. Material for sequencing was PBMCs. This clonotype was sampled from a man aged 40-49 years in good health and CMV-seropositive.

CDR3 coding DNA: TGTGCCAGCAAAAGGACGACAGGGGAAGCCAACAATGAGCAGTTCTTC. As protein: CASKRTTGEANNEQFF. The V and J genes are TRBV2 and TRBJ2-1; 8 bases match TRBD1. The CDR3 consists of 16 residues. CDR1 is SNHLY and CDR2 is FYNNEI in the germline V gene. Trimming at V came to 7 bases and at J to 5 bases, leaving 13 bases not matched to a gene. Full variable domain (rest looked up from reference TRBV2 and TRBJ2-1): EPEVTQTPSHQVTQMGQEVILRCVPISNHLYFYWYRQILGQKVEFLVSFYNNEISEKSEIFDDQFSVERPDGSNFTLKIRSTKLEDSAMYFCASKRTTGEANNEQFFGPGTRLTVL.